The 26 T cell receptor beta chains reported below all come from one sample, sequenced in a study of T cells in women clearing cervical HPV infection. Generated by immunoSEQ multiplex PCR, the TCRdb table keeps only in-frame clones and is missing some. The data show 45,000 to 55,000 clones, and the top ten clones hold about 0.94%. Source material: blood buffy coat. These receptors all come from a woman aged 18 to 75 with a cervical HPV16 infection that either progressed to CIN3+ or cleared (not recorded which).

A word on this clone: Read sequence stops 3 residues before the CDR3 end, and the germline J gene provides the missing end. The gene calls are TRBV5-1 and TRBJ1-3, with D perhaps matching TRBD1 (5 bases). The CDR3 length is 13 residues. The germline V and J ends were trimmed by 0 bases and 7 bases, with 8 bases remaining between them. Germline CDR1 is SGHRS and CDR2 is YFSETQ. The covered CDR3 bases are TGCGCCAGCAGCTTGGGACAGCTGAACACC. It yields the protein CASSLGQLNT. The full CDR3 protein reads CASSLGQLNTIYF.

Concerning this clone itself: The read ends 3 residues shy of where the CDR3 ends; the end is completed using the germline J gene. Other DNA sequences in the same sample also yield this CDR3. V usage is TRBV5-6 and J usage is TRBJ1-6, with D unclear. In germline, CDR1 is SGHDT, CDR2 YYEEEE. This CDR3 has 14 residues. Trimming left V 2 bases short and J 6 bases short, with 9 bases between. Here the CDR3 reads CASSLGSGNSPLHF. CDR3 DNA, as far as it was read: TGTGCCAGCAGCTTAGGTTCGGGTAATTCACCC.

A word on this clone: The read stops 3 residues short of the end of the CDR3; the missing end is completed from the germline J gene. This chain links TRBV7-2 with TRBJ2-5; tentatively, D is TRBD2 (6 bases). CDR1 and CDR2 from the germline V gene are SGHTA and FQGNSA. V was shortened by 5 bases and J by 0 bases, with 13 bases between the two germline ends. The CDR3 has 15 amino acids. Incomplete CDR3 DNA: TGTGCCAGCAGCCTCATGGGGGGTAACCAAGAGACC. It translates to CASSLMGGNQET. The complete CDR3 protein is CASSLMGGNQETQYF. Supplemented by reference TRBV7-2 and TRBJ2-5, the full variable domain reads GAGVSQSPSNKVTEKGKDVELRCDPISGHTALYWYRQSLGQGLEFLIYFQGNSAPDKSGLPSDRFSAERTGGSVSTLTIQRTQQEDSAVYLCASSLMGGNQETQYFGPGTRLLVL.

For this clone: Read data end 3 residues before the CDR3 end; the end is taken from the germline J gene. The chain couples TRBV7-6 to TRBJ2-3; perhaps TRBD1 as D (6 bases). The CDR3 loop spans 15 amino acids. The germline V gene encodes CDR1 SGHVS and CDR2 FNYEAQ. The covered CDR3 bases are TGTGCCAGCAGCTCCAACAGGGACGGAGGCGTAACG. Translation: CASSSNRDGGVT. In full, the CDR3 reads CASSSNRDGGVTQYF. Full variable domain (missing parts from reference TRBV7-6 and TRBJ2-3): GAGVSQSPRYKVTKRGQDVALRCDPISGHVSLYWYRQALGQGPEFLTYFNYEAQQDKSGLPNDRFSAERPEGSISTLTIQRTEQRDSAMYRCASSSNRDGGVTQYFGPGTRLTVL.

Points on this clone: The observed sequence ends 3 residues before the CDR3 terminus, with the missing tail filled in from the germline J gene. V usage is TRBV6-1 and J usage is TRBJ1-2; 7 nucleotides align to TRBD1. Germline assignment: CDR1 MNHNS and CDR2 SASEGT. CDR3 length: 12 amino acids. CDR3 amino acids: CASSDGTDHYTF. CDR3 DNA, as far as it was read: TGTGCCAGCAGTGACGGGACAGATCAC.

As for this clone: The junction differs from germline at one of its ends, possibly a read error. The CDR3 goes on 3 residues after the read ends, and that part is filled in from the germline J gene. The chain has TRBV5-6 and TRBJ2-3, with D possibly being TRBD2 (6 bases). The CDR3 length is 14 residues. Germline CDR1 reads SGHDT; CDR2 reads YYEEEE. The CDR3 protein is CASSSSSEAETQYF. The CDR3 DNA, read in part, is TGTGCCAGCAGCTCGTCTAGCGAGGCAGAGACG.

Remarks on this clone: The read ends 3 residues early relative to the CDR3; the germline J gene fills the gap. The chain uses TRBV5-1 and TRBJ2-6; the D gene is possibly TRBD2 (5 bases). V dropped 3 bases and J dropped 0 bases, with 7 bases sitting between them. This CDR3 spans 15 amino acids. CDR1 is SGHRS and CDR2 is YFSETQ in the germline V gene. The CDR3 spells CASSSGSSGANVLTF. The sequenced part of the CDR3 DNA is TGCGCCAGCAGCTCGGGGTCCTCTGGGGCCAACGTC.

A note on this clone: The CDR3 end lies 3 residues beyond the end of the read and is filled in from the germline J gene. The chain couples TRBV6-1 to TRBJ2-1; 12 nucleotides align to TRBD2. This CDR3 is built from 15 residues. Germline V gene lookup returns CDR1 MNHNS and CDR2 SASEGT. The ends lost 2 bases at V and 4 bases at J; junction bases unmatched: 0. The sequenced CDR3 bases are TGTGCCAGCAGTGAAACTAGCGGGGGGTACAATGAG. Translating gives CASSETSGGYNE. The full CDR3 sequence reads CASSETSGGYNEQFF.

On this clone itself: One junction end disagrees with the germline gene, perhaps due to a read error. CDR3: CASSFGLGLGTDTQYF. The CDR3 DNA, read in part, is TGTGCTAGCAGCTTCGGGTTGGGACTAGGCACAGATACG. This chain joins TRBV7-7 and TRBJ2-3; 8 positions match TRBD2. The CDR3 end is not reached by the read, which stops 3 residues before it; the germline J gene fills it in. This CDR3 region has 16 residues. Germline loops: CDR1 SSHAT, CDR2 FNYEAQ (reference sequence).

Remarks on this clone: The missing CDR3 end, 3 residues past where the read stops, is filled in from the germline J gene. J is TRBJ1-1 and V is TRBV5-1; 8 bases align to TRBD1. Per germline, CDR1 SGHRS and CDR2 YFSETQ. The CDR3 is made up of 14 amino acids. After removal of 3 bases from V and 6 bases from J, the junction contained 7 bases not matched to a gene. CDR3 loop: CASSSTGAIPEAFF. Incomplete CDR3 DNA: TGCGCCAGCAGCTCGACAGGGGCCATCCCTGAA.

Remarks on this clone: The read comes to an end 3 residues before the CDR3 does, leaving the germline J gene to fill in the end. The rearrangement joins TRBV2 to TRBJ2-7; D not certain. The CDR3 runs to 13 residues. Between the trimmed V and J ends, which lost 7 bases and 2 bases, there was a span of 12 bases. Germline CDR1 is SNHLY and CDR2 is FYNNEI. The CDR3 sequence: CASNPLPAYEQYF. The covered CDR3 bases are TGTGCCAGCAACCCCCTGCCAGCCTACGAG. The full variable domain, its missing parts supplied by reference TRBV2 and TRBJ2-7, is EPEVTQTPSHQVTQMGQEVILRCVPISNHLYFYWYRQILGQKVEFLVSFYNNEISEKSEIFDDQFSVERPDGSNFTLKIRSTKLEDSAMYFCASNPLPAYEQYFGPGTRLTVT.

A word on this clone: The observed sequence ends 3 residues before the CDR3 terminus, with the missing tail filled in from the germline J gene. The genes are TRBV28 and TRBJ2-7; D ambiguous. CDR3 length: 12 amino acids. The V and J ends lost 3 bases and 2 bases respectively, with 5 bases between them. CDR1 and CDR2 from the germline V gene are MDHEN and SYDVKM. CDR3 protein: CASSLQAYEQYF. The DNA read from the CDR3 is TGTGCCAGCAGTTTGCAGGCCTACGAG.

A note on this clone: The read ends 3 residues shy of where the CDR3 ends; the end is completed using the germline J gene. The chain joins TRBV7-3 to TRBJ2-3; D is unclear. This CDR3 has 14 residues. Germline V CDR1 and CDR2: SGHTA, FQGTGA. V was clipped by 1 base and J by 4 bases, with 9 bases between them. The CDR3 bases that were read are TGTGCCAGCAGCTTAAATTTCGGGTCAGATACG. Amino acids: CASSLNFGSDT. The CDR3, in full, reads CASSLNFGSDTQYF.

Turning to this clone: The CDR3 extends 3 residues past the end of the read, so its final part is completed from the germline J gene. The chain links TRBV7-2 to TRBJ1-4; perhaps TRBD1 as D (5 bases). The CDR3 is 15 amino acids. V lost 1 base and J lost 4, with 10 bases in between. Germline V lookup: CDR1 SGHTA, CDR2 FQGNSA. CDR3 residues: CASSLGGGGNEKLFF. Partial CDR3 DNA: TGTGCCAGCAGCTTAGGGGGGGGTGGTAATGAAAAA.

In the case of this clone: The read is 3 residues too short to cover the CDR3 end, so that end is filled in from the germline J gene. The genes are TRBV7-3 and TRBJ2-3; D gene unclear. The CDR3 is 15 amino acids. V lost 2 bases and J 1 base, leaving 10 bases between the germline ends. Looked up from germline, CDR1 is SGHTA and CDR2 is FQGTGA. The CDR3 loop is CASSLEGSRTDTQYF. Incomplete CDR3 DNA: TGTGCCAGCAGCTTAGAAGGGTCCCGCACAGATACG.

The CDR3 loop reads CASSLERDTGELFF. The part of the CDR3 DNA that was read is TGTGCCAGCAGCTTAGAAAGGGACACCGGGGAG. The V call is TRBV7-9, the J call TRBJ2-2; D not certain. The read stops 3 residues short of the end of the CDR3; the missing end is completed from the germline J gene. The V gene lost 1 base and the J gene lost 3 bases, with 6 bases spanning the gap. The CDR3 is made up of 14 amino acids. The germline CDR1 and CDR2 sequences are SEHNR and FQNEAQ (reference sequence).

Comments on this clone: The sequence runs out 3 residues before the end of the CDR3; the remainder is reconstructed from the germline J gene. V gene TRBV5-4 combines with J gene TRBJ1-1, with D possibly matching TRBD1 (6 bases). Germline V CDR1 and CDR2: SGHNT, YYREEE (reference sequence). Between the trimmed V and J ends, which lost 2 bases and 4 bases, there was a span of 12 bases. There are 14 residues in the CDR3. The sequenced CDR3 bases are TGTGCCAGCAGCTTCCAGGGGATCTTCACTGAA. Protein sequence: CASSFQGIFTE. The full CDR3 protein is CASSFQGIFTEAFF. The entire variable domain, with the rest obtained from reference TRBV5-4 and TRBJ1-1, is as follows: ETGVTQSPTHLIKTRGQQVTLRCSSQSGHNTVSWYQQALGQGPQFIFQYYREEENGRGNFPPRFSGLQFPNYSSELNVNALELDDSALYLCASSFQGIFTEAFFGQGTRLTVV.

CDR3: CSAHRDIVGSPLHF. The part of the CDR3 DNA that was read is TGCAGTGCTCACCGGGACATAGTAGGCTCACCC. The J gene is TRBJ1-6, the V gene TRBV20-1, with TRBD1 as a possible D gene (6 bases). The DNA ends 3 residues before the CDR3 does, and the rest of the CDR3 is filled in from the germline J gene. This CDR3 comprises 14 residues. Germline V lookup: CDR1 DFQATT, CDR2 SNEGSKA (reference sequence). V lost 5 bases to trimming and J lost 10 bases, with 18 bases between them.

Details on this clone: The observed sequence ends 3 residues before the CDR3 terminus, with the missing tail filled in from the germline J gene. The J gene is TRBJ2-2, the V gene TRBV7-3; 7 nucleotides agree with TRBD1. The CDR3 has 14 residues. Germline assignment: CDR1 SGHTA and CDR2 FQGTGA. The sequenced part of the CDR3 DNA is TGTGCCAGCAGGCATGGGGACAGTTTATATGCG. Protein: CASRHGDSLYA. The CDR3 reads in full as CASRHGDSLYALFF.

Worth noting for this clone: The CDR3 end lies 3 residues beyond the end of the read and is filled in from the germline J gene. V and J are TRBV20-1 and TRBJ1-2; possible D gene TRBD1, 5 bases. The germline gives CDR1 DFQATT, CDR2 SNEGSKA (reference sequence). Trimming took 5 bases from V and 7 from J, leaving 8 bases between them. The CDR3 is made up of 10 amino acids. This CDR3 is CSAYGGGYTF. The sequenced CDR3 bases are TGCAGTGCTTACGGGGGTGGC.

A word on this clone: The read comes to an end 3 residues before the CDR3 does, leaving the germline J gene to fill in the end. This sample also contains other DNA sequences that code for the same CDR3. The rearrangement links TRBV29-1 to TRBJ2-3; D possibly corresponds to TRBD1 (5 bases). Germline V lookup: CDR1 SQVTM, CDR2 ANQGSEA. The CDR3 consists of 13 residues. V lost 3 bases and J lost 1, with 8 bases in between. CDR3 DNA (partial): TGCAGCGTTGATCAGGGCGGCACAGATACG. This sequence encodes CSVDQGGTDT. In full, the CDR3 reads CSVDQGGTDTQYF.

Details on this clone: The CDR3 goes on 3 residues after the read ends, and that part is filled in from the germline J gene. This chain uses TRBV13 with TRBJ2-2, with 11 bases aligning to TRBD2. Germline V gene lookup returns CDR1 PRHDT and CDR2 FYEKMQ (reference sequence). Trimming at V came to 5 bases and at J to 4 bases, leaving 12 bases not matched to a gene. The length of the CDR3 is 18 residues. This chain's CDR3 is CASSLPLGTSGVTGELFF. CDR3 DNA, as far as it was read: TGTGCCAGCAGCCTACCCCTCGGGACTAGCGGAGTCACCGGGGAG.

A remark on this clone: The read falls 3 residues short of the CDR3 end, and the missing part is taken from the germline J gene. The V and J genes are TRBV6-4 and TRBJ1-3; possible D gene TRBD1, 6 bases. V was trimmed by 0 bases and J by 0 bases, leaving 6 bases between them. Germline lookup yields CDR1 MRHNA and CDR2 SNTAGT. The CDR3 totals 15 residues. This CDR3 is CASSDSDSSGNTIYF. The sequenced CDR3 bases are TGTGCCAGCAGTGACTCGGACAGCTCTGGAAACACC.

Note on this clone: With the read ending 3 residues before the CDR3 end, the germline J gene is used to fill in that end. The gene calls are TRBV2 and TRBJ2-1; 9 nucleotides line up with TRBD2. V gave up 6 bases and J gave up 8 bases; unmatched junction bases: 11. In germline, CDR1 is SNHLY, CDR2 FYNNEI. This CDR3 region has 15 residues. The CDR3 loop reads CASRGLGTSSYEQFF. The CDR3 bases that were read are TGTGCCAGCAGAGGACTGGGGACTAGCAGCTATGAG.

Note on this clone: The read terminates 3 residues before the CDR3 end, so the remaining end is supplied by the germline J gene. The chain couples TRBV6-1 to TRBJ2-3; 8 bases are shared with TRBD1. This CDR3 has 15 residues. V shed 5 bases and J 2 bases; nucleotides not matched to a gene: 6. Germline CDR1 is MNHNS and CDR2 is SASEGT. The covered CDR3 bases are TGTGCCAGCAGTAAAGGACAGGGCCTCACAGATACG. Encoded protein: CASSKGQGLTDT. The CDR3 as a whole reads CASSKGQGLTDTQYF.

CDR3 sequence: CASSLLFFRRDTQYF. CDR3 bases read: TGTGCCAGCAGTTTACTTTTTTTCAGGCGAGATACG. The gene calls are TRBV28 and TRBJ2-3; D call uncertain. With the read ending 3 residues before the CDR3 end, the germline J gene is used to fill in that end. Germline CDR1 and CDR2: MDHEN and SYDVKM. The CDR3 has 15 amino acids. Trimming stripped 2 bases from V and 5 bases from J, with 14 bases between.